Below, one T cell receptor (beta chain) is given with its context. Its antigen is unidentified. This sample is drawn from a study of T cells in localized non-small cell lung cancer. Per the germline V gene, CDR1 is SGHAT and CDR2 is FQNNGV. The CDR3 has 16 amino acids. The V and J ends lost 6 bases and 0 bases, in that order; junction bases with no gene match: 8. The repertoire was sequenced with immunoSEQ multiplex PCR; TCRdb's copy has only in-frame clones and lacks some. Among around 91,000 clones listed, about 87% were seen once. Study-wide findings and caveats: Appearances in adjacent lung were noted for a median about 50 of the top 100 tumor clones. There was higher T cell clonality in uninvolved adjacent lung than in tumor, and it was highest there. Sequencing was limited to one tumor region, leaving the possibility of heterogeneity open.

The TCR comes from a man aged 35-69 years with stage I squamous cell lung carcinoma. The sequences come from peripheral blood, collected before any cancer treatment. The chain is built from TRBV11-2 and TRBJ2-1; 7 bases agree with TRBD2. This chain's CDR3 is CASRPAGRSSYNEQFF. CDR3 coding DNA: TGTGCCAGCAGGCCAGCGGGGAGGAGCTCCTACAATGAGCAGTTCTTC.